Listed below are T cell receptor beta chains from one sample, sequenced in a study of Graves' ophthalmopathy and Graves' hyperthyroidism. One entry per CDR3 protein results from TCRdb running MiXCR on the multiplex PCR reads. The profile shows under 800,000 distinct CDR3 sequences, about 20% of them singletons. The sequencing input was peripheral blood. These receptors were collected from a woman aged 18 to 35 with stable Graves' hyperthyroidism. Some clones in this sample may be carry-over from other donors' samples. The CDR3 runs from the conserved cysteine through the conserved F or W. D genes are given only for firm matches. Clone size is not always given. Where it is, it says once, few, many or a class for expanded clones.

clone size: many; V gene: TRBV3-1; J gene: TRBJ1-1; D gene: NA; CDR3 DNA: TGCGCCAGCAGCCAAGGTCAAGGCGGGACTGAAGCTTTCTTT; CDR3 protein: CASSQGQGGTEAFF
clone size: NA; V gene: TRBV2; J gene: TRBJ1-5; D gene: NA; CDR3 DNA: TGTGCCAGCAGAGTTGACGGTAATAGCAATCAGCCCCAGCATTTT; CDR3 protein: CASRVDGNSNQPQHF
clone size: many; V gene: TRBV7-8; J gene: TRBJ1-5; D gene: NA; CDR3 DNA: TGTGCCAGCAGCTCTAGGGGACAGCCCCAGCATTTT; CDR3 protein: CASSSRGQPQHF
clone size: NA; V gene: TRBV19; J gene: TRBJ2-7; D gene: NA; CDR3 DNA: TGTGCCAGTAAGCTTAGTTACGGCTCCTACGAGCAGTACTTC; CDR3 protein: CASKLSYGSYEQYF
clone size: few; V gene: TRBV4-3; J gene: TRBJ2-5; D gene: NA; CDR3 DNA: TGCGCCAGCAGCCACGCTCAAGGGGCCGGGGAGACCCAGTACTTC; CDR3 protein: CASSHAQGAGETQYF
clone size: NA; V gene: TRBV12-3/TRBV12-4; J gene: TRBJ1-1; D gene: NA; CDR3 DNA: TGTGCCAGCAGTTTTCGGGGTTATAACACTGAAGCTTTCTTT; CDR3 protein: CASSFRGYNTEAFF
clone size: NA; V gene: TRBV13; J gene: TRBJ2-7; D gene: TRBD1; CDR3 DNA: TGTGCCAGCAGCTCGCGACAGGGAAGGACCGAGCAGTACTTC; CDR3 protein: CASSSRQGRTEQYF
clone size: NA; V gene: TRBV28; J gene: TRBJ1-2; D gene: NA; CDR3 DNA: TGTGCCAGCACATTGCCGGGTGTGAGGTATGGCTACACCTTC; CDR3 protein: CASTLPGVRYGYTF
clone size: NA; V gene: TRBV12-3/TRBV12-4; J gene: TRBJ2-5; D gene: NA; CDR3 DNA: TGTGCCAGCAGTATTCAGGGGCGGGAGACCCAGTACTTC; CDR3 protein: CASSIQGRETQYF
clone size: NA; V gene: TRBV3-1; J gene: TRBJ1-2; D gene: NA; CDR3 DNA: TGTGCCAGCAGCCAACCACAGGGAAGGGGTGGCTACACCTTC; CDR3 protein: CASSQPQGRGGYTF
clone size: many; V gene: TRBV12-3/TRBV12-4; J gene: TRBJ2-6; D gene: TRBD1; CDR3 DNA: TGTGCCAGTGCCGGGACAGGAACCGCTGGGGCCAACGTCCTGACTTTC; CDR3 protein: CASAGTGTAGANVLTF
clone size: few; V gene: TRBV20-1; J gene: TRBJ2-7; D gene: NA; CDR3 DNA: TGCAGTGCTAGGGGCCCAGGAGGCAGGGCGTCCTACGAGCAGTACTTC; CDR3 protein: CSARGPGGRASYEQYF
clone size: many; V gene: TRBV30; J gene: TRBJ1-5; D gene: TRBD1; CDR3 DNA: TGTGCCTGCGGACAGGACTTTAATCAGCCCCAGCATTTT; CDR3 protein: CACGQDFNQPQHF
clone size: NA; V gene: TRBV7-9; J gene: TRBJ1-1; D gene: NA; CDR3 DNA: TGTGCCAGCAGCGTAACGGAGGGCTTCGGCACTGAAGCTTTCTTT; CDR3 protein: CASSVTEGFGTEAFF
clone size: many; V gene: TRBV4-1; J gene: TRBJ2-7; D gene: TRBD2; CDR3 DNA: TGCGCCAGCAGCCAAGTCGGTACCGGGACGGCGGGGGGCGAGCAGTACTTC; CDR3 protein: CASSQVGTGTAGGEQYF
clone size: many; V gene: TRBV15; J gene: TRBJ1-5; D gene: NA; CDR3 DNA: TGTGCCACCAGCATGGCCGCTCGCAATCAGCCCCAGCATTTT; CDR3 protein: CATSMAARNQPQHF
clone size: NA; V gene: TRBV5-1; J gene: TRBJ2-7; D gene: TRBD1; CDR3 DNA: TGCGCCAGCAGCTTGGGTTTGACAGGGATAATATACGAGCAGTACTTC; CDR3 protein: CASSLGLTGIIYEQYF
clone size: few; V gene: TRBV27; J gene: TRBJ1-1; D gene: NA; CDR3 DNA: TGTGCCAGCAGTTTAACGGTGACGCCAAACACTGAAGCTTTCTTT; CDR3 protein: CASSLTVTPNTEAFF
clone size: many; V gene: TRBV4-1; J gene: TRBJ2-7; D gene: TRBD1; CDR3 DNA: TGCGCCAGCAGCCAAGAGGGGACAGGTCTTCTCGAGCAGTACTTC; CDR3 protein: CASSQEGTGLLEQYF
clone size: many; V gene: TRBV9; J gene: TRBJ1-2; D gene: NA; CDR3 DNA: TGTGCCAGCAGCGTAGCGGGGGGAGGCTACACCTTC; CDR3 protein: CASSVAGGGYTF
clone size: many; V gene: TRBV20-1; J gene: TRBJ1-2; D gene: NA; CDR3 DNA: TGCAGTGCTAGAGATGCGTCGGAAAACTATAGCTACACCTTC; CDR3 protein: CSARDASENYSYTF
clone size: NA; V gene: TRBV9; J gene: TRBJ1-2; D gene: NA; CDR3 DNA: TGTGCCAGCAGCGTAGTAAACTATGGCTACACCTTC; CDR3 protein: CASSVVNYGYTF
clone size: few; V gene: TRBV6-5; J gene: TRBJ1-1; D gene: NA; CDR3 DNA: TGTGCCACCCACGACACTGAAGCTTTCTTT; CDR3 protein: CATHDTEAFF
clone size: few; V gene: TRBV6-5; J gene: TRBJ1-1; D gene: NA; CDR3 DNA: TGTGCCAGCAGTTACGGCGGGGTCGAGACTGAAGCTTTCTTT; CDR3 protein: CASSYGGVETEAFF
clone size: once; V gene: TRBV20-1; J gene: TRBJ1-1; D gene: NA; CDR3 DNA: TGCAGTGCTAGAGTACGGGGACGGACGATCGCTGAAGCTTTCTTT; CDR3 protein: CSARVRGRTIAEAFF
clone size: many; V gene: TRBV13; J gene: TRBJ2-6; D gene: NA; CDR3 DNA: TGTGCCAGCAGCTTACAGGCTTCTGGGGCCAACGTCCTGACTTTC; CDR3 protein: CASSLQASGANVLTF
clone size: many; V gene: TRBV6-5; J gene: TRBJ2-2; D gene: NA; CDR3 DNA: TGTGCCAGCACTCCTCAGGGGGGGGGCACCGGGGAGCTGTTTTTT; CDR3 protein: CASTPQGGGTGELFF
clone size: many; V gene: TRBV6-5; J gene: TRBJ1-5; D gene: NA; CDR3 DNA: TGTGCCAGCAGGGGACGGATTAATAGCAATCAGCCCCAGCATTTT; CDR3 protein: CASRGRINSNQPQHF
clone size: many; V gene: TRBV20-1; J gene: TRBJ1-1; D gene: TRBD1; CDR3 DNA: TGCAGTGTTGGGACAGGGACATTAATGGGGGCTTTCTTT; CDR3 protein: CSVGTGTLMGAFF
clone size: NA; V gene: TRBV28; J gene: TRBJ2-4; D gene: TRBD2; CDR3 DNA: TGTGCCAGCCTTAGCGGGAGGGCCGATACCAAAAACATTCAGTACTTC; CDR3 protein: CASLSGRADTKNIQYF
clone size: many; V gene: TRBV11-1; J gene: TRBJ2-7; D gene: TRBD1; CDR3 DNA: TGTGCCAGCGGGGACAGCCCAGCATACGAGCAGTACTTC; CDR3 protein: CASGDSPAYEQYF
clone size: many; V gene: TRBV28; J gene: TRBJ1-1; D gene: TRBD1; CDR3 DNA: TGTGCCAGCAGTTTATTCCGCACACAGGGGACAGGCACTGAAGCTTTCTTT; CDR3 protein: CASSLFRTQGTGTEAFF
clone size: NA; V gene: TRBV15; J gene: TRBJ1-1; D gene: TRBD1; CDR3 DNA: TGTGCCACCAGCAGAGATCAGTGGGGGACAGTTCCCACTGAAGCTTTCTTT; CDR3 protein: CATSRDQWGTVPTEAFF
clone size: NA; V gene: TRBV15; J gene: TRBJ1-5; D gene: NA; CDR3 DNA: TGTGCCACCAGCACACCATTCCAGGGTGACGGAAAGCAGCCCCAGCATTTT; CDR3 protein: CATSTPFQGDGKQPQHF
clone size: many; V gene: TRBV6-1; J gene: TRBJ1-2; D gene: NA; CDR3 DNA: TGTGCCAGCAAGCCCGACAGAAACTATGGCTACACCTTC; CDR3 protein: CASKPDRNYGYTF
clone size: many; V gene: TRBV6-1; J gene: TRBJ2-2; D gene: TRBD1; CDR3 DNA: TGTGCCAGCAGAAACAGGGGGCAGGGCGGGGAGCTGTTTTTT; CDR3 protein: CASRNRGQGGELFF
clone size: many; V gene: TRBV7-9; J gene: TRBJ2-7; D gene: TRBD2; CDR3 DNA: TGTGCCAGCAGCCCCGCGGGGGGCGGCGGCTACGAGCAGTACTTC; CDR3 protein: CASSPAGGGGYEQYF
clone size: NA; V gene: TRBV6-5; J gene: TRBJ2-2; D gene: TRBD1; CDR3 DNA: TGTGCCAGCAGTTATGACAGGGGGCTAAGCACCGGGGAGCTGTTTTTT; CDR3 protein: CASSYDRGLSTGELFF
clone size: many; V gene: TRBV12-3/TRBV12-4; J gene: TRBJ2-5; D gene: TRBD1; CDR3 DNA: TGTGCCAGCAGTCTGACAGGGCTCCAAGAGACCCAGTACTTC; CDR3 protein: CASSLTGLQETQYF
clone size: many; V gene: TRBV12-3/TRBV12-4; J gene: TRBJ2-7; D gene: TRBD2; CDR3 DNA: TGTGCCAGCAGTTTTGGGTTCCGTTTGGCGGGGGGGAGCTACGAGCAGTACTTC; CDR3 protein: CASSFGFRLAGGSYEQYF
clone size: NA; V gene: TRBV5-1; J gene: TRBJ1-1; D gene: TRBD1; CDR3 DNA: TGCGCCAGCAGCGCGGCAGGGGGCACTGAAGCTTTCTTT; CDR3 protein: CASSAAGGTEAFF
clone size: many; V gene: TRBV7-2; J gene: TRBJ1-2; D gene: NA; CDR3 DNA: TGTGCCAGCAGCCGAGGGGGTCACAAGGGAGGCTACACCTTC; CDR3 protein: CASSRGGHKGGYTF
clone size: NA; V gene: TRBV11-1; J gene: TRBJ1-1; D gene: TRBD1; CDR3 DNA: TGTGCCAGCAGCTTAAGGACAGGCGTTTTGAACACTGAAGCTTTCTTT; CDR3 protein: CASSLRTGVLNTEAFF
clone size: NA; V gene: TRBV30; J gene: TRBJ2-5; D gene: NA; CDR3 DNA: TGTGCCTGGAGTCGAGTTGGAGAGACCCAGTACTTC; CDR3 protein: CAWSRVGETQYF
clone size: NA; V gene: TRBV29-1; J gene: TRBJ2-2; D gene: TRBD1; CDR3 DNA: TGCAGCGTTGATCGGACAGGGACCGGGGAGCTGTTTTTT; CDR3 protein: CSVDRTGTGELFF
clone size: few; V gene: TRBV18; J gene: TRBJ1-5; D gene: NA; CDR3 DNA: TGTGCCAGCTCACCCTGGGGGAAGGGGGGCAATCAGCCCCAGCATTTT; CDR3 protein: CASSPWGKGGNQPQHF
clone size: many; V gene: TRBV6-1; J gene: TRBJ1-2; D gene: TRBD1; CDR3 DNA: TGTGCCAGCAGTGCCCGGACAGGGGGCCATGGCTACACCTTC; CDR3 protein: CASSARTGGHGYTF
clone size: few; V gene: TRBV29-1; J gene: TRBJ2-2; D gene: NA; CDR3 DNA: TGCAGCGTCTCAGGGACCGGGGAGCTGTTTTTT; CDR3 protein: CSVSGTGELFF
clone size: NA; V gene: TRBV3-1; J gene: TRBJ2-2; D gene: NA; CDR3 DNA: TGTGCCAGCAGCCAAGCTTCCGACAGGCTGATCGGGGAGCTGTTTTTT; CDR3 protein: CASSQASDRLIGELFF
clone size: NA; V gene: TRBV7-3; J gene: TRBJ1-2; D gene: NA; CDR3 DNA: TGTGCCAGCAGCCCGGGACCAGCTATCGGCTATGGCTACACCTTC; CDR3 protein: CASSPGPAIGYGYTF